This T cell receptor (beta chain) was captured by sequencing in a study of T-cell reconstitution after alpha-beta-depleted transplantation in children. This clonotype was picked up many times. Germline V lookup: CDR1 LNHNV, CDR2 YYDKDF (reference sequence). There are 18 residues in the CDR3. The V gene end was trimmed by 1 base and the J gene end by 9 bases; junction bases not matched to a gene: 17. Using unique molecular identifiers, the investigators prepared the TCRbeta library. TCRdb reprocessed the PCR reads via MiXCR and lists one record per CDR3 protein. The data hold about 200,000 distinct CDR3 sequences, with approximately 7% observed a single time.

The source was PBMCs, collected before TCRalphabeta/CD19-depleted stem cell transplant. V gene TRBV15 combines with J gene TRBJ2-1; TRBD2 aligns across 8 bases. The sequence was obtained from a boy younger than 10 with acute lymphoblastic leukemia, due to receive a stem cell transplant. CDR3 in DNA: TGTGCCACCAGCAGAGCCCGGGAGGGCACAGGGTCTAGGTCTGAGCAGTTCTTC. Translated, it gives CATSRAREGTGSRSEQFF.